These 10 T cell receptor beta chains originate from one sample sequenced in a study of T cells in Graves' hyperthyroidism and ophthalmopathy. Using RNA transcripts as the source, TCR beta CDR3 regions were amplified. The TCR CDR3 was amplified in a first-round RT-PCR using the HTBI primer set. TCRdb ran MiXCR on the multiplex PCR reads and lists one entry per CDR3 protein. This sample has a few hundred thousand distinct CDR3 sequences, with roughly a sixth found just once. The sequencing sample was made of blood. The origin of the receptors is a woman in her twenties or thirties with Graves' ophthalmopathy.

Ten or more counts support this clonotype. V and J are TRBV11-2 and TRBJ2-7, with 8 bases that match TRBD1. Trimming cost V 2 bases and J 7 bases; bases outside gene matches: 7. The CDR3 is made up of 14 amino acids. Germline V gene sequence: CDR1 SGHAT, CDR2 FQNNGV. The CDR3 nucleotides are TGTGCCAGCAGCTTATACACAGGGGGTGGGGAGCAGTACTTC. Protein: CASSLYTGGGEQYF. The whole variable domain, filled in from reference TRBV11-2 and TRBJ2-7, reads EAGVAQSPRYKIIEKRQSVAFWCNPISGHATLYWYQQILGQGPKLLIQFQNNGVVDDSQLPKDRFSAERLKGVDSTLKIQPAKLEDSAVYLCASSLYTGGGEQYFGPGTRLTVT.

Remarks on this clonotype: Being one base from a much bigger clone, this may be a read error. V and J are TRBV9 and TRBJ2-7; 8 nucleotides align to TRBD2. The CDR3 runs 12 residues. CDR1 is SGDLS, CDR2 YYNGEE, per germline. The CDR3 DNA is TGTGCCAGCAGTGCGGGGGGTTACGGGCAGTACTTC. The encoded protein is CASSAGGYGQYF.

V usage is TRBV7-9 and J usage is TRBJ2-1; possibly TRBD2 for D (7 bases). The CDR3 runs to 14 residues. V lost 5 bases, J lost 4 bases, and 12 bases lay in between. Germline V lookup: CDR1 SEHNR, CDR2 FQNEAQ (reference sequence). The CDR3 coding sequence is TGTGCCAGCAGCGGGAGGGGGGTTTACAATGAGCAGTTCTTC. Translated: CASSGRGVYNEQFF. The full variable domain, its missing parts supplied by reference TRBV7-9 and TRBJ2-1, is DTGVSQNPRHKITKRGQNVTFRCDPISEHNRLYWYRQTLGQGPEFLTYFQNEAQLEKSRLLSDRFSAERPKGSFSTLEIQRTEQGDSAMYLCASSGRGVYNEQFFGPGTRLTVL.

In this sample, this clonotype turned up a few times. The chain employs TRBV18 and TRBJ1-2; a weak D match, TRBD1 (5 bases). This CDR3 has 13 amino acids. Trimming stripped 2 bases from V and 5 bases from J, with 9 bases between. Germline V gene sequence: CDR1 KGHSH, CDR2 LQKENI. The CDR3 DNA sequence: TGTGCCAGCTCACCAACGGGGGAATATGGCTACACCTTC. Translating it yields CASSPTGEYGYTF.

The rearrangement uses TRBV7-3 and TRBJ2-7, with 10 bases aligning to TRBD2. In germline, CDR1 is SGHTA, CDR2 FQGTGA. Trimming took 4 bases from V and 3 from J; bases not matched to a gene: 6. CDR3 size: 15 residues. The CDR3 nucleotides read TGTGCCAGCAGCTCCACTAGCGGGGAGAACTACGAGCAGTACTTC. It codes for CASSSTSGENYEQYF. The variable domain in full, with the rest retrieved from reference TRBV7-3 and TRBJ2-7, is GAGVSQTPSNKVTEKGKYVELRCDPISGHTALYWYRQSLGQGPEFLIYFQGTGAADDSGLPNDRFFAVRPEGSVSTLKIQRTERGDSAVYLCASSSTSGENYEQYFGPGTRLTVT.

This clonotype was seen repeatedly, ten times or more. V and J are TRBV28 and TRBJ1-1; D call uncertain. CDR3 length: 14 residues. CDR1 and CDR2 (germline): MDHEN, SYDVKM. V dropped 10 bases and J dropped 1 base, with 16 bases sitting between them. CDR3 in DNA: TGTGCCATATTCGGCGGAGAAGGGAACACTGAAGCTTTCTTT. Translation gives CAIFGGEGNTEAFF.

The CDR3 reads CSARSGQGVLANEKLFF. The CDR3 nucleotides are TGCAGTGCTAGATCGGGACAGGGAGTGTTGGCTAATGAAAAACTGTTTTTT. The chain uses TRBV20-1 and TRBJ1-4; TRBD1 matches at 9 bases. This CDR3 has 17 residues. V was clipped by 2 bases and J by 3 bases; unmatched bases: 10. Germline-derived CDR1 and CDR2 are DFQATT and SNEGSKA (reference sequence).

The CDR3: CASSYSIIANTYNEQFF. The CDR3 DNA sequence: TGTGCCAGCAGTTACTCGATAATAGCCAATACCTACAATGAGCAGTTCTTC. This chain connects TRBV6-2 or TRBV6-3 to TRBJ2-1, with D unresolved. The CDR3 has 17 residues. The V gene's germline CDR1 is MNHEY and CDR2 SVGEGT. Trimming took off 0 bases at V and 2 bases at J, with 14 bases between the two ends.

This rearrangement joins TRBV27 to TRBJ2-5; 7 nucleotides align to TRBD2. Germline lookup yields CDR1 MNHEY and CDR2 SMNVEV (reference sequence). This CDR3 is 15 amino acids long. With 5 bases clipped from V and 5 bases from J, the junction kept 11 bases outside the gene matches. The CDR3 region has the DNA TGTGCCAGCAGTCGAAGATCCGGGACTATTGAGACCCAGTACTTC. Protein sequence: CASSRRSGTIETQYF.

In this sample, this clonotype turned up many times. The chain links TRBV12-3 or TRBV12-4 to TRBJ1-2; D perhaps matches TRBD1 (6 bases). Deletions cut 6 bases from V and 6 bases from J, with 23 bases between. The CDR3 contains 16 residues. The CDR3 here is CASRETGPPILDGYTF. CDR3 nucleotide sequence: TGTGCCAGCAGGGAGACAGGTCCCCCCATCCTCGATGGCTACACCTTC.